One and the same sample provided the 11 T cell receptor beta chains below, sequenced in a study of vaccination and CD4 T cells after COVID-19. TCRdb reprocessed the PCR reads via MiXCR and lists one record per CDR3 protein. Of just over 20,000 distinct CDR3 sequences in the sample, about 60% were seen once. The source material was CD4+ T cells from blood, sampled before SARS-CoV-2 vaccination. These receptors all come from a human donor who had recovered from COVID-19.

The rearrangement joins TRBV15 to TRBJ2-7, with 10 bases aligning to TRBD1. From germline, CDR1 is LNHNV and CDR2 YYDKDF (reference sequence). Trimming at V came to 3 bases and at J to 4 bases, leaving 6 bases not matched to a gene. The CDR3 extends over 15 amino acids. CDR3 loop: CATSRVPDRGYEQYF. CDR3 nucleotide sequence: TGTGCCACCAGCAGGGTTCCGGACAGGGGGTACGAGCAGTACTTC.

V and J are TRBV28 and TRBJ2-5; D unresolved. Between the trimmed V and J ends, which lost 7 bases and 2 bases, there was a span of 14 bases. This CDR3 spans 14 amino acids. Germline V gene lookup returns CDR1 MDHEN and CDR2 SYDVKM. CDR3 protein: CASTPGVLQETQYF. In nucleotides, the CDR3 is TGTGCCAGCACCCCAGGCGTATTACAAGAGACCCAGTACTTC.

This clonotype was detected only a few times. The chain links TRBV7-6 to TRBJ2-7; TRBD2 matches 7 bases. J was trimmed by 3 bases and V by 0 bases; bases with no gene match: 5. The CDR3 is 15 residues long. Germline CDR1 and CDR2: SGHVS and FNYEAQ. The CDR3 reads CASSLARGSVYEQYF. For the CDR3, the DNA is TGTGCCAGCAGCTTAGCGCGGGGGAGTGTCTACGAGCAGTACTTC. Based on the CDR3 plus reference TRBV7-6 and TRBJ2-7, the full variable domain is GAGVSQSPRYKVTKRGQDVALRCDPISGHVSLYWYRQALGQGPEFLTYFNYEAQQDKSGLPNDRFSAERPEGSISTLTIQRTEQRDSAMYRCASSLARGSVYEQYFGPGTRLTVT.

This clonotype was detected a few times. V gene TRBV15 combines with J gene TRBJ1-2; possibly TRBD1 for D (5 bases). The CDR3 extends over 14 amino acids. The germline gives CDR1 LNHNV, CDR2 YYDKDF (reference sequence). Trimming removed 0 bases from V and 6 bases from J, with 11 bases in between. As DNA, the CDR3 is TGTGCCACCAGCAGAGATTTAGGAGGGGATGGCTACACCTTC. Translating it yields CATSRDLGGDGYTF.

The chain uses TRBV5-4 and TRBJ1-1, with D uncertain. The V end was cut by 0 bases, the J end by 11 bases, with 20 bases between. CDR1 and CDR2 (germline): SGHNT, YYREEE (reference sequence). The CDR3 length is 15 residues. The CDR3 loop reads CASSLGGGPLERAFF. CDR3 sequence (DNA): TGTGCCAGCAGCTTGGGCGGCGGTCCCCTTGAACGGGCTTTCTTT.

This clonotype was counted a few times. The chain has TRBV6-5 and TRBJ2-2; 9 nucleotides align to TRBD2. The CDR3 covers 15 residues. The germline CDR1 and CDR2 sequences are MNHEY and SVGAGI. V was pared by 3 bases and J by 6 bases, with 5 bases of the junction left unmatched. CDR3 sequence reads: CASSYWGGRAGELFF. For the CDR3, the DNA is TGTGCCAGCAGTTATTGGGGCGGGAGGGCCGGGGAGCTGTTTTTT.

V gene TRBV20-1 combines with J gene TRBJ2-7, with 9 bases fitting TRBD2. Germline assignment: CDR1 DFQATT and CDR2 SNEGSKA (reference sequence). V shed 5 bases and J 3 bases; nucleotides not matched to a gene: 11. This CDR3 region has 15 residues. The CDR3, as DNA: TGCAGTGCTCCCGGGGGGTCTAGCGGGATCTACGAGCAGTACTTC. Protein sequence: CSAPGGSSGIYEQYF.

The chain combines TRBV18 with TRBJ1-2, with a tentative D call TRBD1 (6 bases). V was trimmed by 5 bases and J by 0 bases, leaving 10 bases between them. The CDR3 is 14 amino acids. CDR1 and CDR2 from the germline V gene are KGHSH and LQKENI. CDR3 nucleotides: TGTGCCAGCTCATCGGACAGAGCTAACTATGGCTACACCTTC. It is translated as CASSSDRANYGYTF.

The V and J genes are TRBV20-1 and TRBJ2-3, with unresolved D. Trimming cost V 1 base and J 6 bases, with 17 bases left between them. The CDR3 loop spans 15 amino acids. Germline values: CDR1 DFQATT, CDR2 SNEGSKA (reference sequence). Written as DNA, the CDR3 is TGCAGTGCTAGAGGAGGAACGGGCCCCACCGATACGCAGTATTTT. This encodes CSARGGTGPTDTQYF.

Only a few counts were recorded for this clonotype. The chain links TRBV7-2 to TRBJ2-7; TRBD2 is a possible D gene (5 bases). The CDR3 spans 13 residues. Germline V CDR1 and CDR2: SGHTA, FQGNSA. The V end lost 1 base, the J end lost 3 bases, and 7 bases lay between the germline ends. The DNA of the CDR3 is TGTGCCAGCAGCTTAGAGCGGCACTACGAGCAGTACTTC. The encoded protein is CASSLERHYEQYF.

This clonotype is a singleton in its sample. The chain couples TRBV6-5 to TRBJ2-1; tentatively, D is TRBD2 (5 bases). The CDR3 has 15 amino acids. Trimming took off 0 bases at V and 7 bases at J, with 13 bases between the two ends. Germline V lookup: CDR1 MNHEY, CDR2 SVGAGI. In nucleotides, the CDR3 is TGTGCCAGCAGTTACTCGGCGGGCTCGGGGAATGAGCAGTTCTTC. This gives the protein CASSYSAGSGNEQFF.